This T cell receptor beta chain was obtained from a study of regulatory T cells in long-lasting Graves disease (dated by TCRdb to the early 2020s). Looking at the study overall: Persistent Graves' disease meant more than 5 years of antithyroid drug treatment with TSH receptor autoantibodies that stayed positive. A total of roughly 35 samples were covered by TCR sequencing, comprising some 13 persistent and around 20 newly diagnosed Graves' disease patients. This study used TCR sequencing and RNA sequencing of peripheral blood to compare persistent Graves' disease patients against newly diagnosed Graves' disease patients. The study was registered as a clinical trial and conducted in China. On average, persistent Graves' disease patients in the clinical cohort had been on antithyroid drugs for approximately 10 years. Results the study describes overall, beyond this receptor: Peripheral blood alone was examined, since thyroid tissue, which constituted the primary lesion, could not be accessed. Sequencing and analysis were limited to the TCR beta chain. Lower TCR Shannon entropy and fewer highly expanded clones were observed in persistent Graves' disease patients than in newly diagnosed patients, which suggested clonal expansion. As a limitation, the authors acknowledged that the small sample size may reduce accuracy. Persistent patients shared more public clonotypes among themselves (around 2,800) than newly diagnosed patients did (about 900).

Sample time point, as interpreted from the label and publication: persistent/refractory GD, antithyroid drugs over 5 years with positive TRAb. For both TCR sequencing and RNA sequencing, RNA was extracted from PBMCs using TRIzol. Graves' disease was diagnosed according to American Thyroid Association guidelines. Patients for the study were recruited at an endocrinology department in Xi'an, China. Each patient gave approximately 10 milliliters of peripheral blood, collected in an EDTA anticoagulant tube. Ficoll Paque Plus density gradient separation was used to isolate PBMCs, and no further T cell sorting was performed. An Agilent 2100 Bioanalyzer and agarose gel were used to check RNA quality, and a NanoDrop 2000 was used to measure RNA concentration. This clonotype was recorded a few times. The specificity of this receptor is unknown. Per-nucleotide qualities are absent, and no much larger clonotype sits a single base away.

Library preparation employed multiplex PCR. TCRdb shows the sequencer as Illumina HiSeq 4000. iRepertoire HTBI primers and Arm-PCR amplification of CDR3 regions were used to construct TCR beta libraries. Before sequencing, the PCR products went through gel purification. As for the authors' bioinformatics: Across samples, 55 to 80 TRBV and 13 to 15 TRBJ segments were identified and used for gene usage analysis of CDR3 amino acid clonotypes. COPE and FqMerger were used to merge the filtered high-quality paired reads into contigs. BLAST was used to align contigs to IMGT TRBV, TRBD and TRBJ reference genes, and CDR3 was defined according to IMGT. Clonotypes above 0.1% frequency were classified as highly expanded clones. Repertoire diversity was measured by Shannon entropy, and V-J evenness by the Gini coefficient. Clonotypes shared by more than one individual were considered public. The public reads were reanalyzed by TCRdb: fastp trimming at Q25, MiXCR alignment, in-frame beta chains only. Each CDR3 protein appears once, grouped with its most common genes and DNA. Here the V and J calls rest on TCRdb's processing, not on the authors' analysis. This sample lists about 470,000 distinct CDR3 sequences; 20% to 25% were detected once. The top ten hold approximately 6.4% of the sample.

Sequences were derived from peripheral blood mononuclear cells (PBMCs), sampled when the disease was refractory, from a patient treated with antithyroid drugs. The receptor comes from a female donor with Graves disease.

The CDR3 protein is CASSPTEGGYTF. The sequenced DNA is TGTGCCAGCAGCCCGACTGAGGGGGGCTACACCTTC. This receptor chain uses TRBV9 and TRBJ1-2, and perhaps TRBD1 as D gene, on 5 matching bases. Deletion took 4 bases off V and 8 bases off J, with a span of 12 bases between the germline ends. As encoded in the germline V gene, CDR1 is SGDLS while CDR2 is YYNGEE. The CDR3, cysteine through phenylalanine, is 12 amino acids long. The retained sequence is limited to the CDR3, 36 bases, with the frame set at the first base.